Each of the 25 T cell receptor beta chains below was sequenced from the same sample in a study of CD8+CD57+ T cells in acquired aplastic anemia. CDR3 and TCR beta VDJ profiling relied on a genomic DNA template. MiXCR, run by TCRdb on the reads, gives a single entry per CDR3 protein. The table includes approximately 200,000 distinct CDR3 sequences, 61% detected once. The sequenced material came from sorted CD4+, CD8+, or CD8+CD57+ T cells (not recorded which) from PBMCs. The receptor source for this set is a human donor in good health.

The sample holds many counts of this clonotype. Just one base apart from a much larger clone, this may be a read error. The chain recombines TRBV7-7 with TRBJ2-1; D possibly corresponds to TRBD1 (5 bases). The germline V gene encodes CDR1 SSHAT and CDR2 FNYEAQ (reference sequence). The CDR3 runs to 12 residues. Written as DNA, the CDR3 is TGTGCTAGCAGCTTCAGGGTCAATGAGCGGTTCTTC. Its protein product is CASSFRVNERFF.

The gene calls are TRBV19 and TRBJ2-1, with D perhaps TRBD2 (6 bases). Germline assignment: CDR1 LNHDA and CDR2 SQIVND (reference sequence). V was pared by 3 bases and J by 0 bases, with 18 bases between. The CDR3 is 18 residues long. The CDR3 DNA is TGTGCCAGTAGTATTGGGGCTTGGAGGGGCGCCTCCTACAATGAGCAGTTCTTC. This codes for CASSIGAWRGASYNEQFF.

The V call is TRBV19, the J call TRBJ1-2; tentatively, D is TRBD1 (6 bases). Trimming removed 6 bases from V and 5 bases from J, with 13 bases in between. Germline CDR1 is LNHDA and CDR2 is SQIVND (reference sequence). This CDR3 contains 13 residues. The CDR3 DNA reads TGTGCCAGTAGGGTTCAGGGGAGGTATGGCTACACCTTC. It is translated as CASRVQGRYGYTF.

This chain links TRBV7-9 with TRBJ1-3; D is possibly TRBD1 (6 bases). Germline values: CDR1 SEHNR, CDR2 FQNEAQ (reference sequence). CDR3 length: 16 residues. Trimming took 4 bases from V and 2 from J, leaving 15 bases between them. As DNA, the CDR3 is TGTGCCAGCAGCTCCAACAGGGAAACGGCTGGAAACACCATATATTTT. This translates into CASSSNRETAGNTIYF.

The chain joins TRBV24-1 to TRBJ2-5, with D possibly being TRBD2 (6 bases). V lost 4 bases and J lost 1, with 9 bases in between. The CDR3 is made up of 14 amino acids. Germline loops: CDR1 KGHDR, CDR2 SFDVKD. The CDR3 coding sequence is TGTGCCACCAGTGAGTCGACTAGCCAAGAGACCCAGTACTTC. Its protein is CATSESTSQETQYF.

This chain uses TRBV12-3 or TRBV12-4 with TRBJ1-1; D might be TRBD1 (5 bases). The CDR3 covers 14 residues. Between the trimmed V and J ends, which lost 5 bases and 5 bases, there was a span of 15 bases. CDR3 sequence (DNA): TGTGCCAGCAGTCATCAAAGGGGCGGAACTGAAGCTTTCTTT. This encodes CASSHQRGGTEAFF.

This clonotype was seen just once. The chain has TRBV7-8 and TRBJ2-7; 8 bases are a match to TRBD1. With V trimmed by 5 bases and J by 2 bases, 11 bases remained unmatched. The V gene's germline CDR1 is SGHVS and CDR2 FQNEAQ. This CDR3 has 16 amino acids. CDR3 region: CASSLRQGAATYEQYF. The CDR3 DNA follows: TGTGCCAGCAGCCTCCGGCAGGGGGCTGCAACCTACGAGCAGTACTTC.

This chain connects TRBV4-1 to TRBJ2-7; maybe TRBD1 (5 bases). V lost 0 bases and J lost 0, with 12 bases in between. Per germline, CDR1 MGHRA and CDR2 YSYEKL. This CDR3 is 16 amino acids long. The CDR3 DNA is TGCGCCAGCAGCCAAGATATTACAGGCGTCTCCTACGAGCAGTACTTC. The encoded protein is CASSQDITGVSYEQYF.

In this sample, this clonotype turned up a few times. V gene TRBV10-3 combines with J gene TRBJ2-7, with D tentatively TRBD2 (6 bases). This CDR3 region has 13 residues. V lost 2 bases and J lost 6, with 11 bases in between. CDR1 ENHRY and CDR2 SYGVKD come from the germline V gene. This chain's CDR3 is CAISEGARGEQYF. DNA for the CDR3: TGTGCCATCAGTGAGGGGGCGCGGGGCGAGCAGTACTTC.

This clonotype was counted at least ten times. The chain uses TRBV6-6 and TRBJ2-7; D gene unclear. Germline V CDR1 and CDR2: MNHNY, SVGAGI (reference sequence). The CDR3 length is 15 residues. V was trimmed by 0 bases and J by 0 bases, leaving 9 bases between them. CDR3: CASSYSMGGSYEQYF. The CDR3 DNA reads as TGTGCCAGCAGTTACTCGATGGGCGGCTCCTACGAGCAGTACTTC.

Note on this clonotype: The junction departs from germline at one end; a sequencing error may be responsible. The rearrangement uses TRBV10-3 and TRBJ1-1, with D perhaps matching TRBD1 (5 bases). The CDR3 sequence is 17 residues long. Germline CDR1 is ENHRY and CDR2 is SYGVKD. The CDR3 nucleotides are TGTGCCAGCAGTCGCTTCCGATCAGGGTTTGGGAACACTGAAGCTTTCTTT. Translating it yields CASSRFRSGFGNTEAFF.

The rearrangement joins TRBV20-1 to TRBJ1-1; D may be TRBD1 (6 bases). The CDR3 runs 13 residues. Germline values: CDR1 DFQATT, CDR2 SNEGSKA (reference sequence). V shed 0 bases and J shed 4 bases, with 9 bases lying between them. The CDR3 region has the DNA TGCAGTGCTAGAGAAGGGGGGGTCACTGAAGCTTTCTTT. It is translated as CSAREGGVTEAFF.

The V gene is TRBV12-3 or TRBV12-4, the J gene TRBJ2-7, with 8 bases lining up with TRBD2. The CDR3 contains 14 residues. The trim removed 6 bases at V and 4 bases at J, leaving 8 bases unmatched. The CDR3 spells CASSPQTSEYEQYF. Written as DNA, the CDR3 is TGTGCCAGCAGCCCCCAGACTAGCGAGTACGAGCAGTACTTC.

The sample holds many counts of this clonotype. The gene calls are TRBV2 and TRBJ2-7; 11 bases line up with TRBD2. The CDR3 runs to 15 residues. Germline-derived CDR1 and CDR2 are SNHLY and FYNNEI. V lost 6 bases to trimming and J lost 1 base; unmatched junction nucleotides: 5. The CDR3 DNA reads TGTGCCAGCAGAGAGACTAGCGGGATTTCCTACGAGCAGTACTTC. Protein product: CASRETSGISYEQYF.

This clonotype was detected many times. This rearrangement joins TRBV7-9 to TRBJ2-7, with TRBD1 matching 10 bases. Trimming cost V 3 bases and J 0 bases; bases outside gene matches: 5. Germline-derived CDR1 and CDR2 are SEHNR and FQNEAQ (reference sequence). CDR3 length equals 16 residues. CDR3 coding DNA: TGTGCCAGCAGCTTGGGGGGACAGGGGCACTCCTACGAGCAGTACTTC. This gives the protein CASSLGGQGHSYEQYF.

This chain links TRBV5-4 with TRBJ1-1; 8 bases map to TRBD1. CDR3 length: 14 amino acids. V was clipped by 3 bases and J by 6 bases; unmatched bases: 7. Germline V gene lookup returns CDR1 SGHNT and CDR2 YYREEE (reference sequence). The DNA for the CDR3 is TGTGCCAGCAGCTCCGACAGGGGCGGCGCTGAAGCTTTCTTT. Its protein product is CASSSDRGGAEAFF.

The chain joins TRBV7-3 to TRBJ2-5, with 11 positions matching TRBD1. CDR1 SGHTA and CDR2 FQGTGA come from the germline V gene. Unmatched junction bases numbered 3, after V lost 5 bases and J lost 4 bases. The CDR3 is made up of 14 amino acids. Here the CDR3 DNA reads TGTGCCAGCAGCCGGGACAGGGGGTCAGAGACCCAGTACTTC. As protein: CASSRDRGSETQYF.

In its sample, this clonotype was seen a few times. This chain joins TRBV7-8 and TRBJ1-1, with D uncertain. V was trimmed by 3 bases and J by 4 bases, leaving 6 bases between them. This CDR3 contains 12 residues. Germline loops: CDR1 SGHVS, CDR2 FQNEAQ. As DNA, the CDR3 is TGTGCCAGCAGCTTGGGTCGCACTGAAGCTTTCTTT. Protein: CASSLGRTEAFF.

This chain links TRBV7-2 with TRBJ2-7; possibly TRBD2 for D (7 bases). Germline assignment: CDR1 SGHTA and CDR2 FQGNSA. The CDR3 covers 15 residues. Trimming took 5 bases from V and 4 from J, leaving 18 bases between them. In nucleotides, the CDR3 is TGTACCAGCAGCCCGGGGGTGGGGGGGCCGTACGAGCAGTACTTC. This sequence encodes CTSSPGVGGPYEQYF.

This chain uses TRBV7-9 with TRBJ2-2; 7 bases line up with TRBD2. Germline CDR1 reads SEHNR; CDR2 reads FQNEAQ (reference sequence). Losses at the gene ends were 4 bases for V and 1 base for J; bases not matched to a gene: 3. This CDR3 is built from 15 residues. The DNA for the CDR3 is TGTGCCAGCAGCTGGACTAGGCAGAACACCGGGGAGCTGTTTTTT. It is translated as CASSWTRQNTGELFF.

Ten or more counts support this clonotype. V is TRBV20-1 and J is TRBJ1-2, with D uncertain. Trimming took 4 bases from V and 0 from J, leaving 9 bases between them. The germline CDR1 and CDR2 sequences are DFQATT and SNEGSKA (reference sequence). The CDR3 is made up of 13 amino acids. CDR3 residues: CSAKTASNYGYTF. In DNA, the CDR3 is TGCAGTGCTAAAACAGCCTCTAACTATGGCTACACCTTC.

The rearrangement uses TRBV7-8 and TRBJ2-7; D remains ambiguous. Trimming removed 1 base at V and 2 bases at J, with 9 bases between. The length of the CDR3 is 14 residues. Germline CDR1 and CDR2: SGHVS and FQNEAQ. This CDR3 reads CASSLGTATYEQYF. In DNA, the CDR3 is TGTGCCAGCAGCTTAGGCACAGCTACCTACGAGCAGTACTTC. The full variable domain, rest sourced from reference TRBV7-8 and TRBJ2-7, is GAGVSQSPRYKVAKRGQDVALRCDPISGHVSLFWYQQALGQGPEFLTYFQNEAQLDKSGLPSDRFFAERPEGSVSTLKIQRTQQEDSAVYLCASSLGTATYEQYFGPGTRLTVT.

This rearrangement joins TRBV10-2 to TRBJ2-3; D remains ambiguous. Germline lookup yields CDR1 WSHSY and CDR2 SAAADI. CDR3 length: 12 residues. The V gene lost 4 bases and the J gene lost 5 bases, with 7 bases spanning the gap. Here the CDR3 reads CASSVWGDTQYF. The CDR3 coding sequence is TGCGCCAGCAGTGTTTGGGGAGATACGCAGTATTTT.

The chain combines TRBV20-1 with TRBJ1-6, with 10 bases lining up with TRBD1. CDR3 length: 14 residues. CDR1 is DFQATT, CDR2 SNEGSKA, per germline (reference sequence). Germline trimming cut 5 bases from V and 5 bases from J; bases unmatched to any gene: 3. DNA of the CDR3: TGCAGTGCTCGCGGGACAGGGGATAATTCACCCCTCCACTTT. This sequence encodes CSARGTGDNSPLHF.

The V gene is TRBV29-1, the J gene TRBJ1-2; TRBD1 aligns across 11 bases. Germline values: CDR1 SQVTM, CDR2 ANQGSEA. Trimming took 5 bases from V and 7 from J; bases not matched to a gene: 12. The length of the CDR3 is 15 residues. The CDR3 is CSVLMADRGQAGYTF. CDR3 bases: TGCAGCGTTTTAATGGCGGACAGGGGGCAGGCTGGCTACACCTTC.